This T cell receptor (beta chain) came from a study of graft-versus-host responses after intestinal transplantation. About the study: Transplants given to recipients were multivisceral, liver-intestinal, or isolated intestinal.

Germline lookup yields CDR1 SGHVS and CDR2 FNYEAQ. The CDR3 runs to 15 residues. Trimming at V came to 5 bases and at J to 0 bases, leaving 4 bases not matched to a gene. On this clone itself: What it recognizes is unknown.

This table comes from immunoSEQ multiplex PCR, and its TCRdb copy is limited to in-frame clones, with some not included. The sample includes more than 100,000 clones, 93% of them seen just once. The TCR sequence derives from a human donor who received an intestinal transplant. Material: unstimulated CD8+ T cells sorted from spleen or lymph node cells, obtained before intestinal transplant. The chain has TRBV7-6 and TRBJ2-7, with 10 positions matching TRBD2. The CDR3 spells CASSVLAGYSYEQYF. The CDR3 DNA is TGTGCCAGCAGCGTACTAGCGGGGTACTCCTACGAGCAGTACTTC. The full variable domain, with the rest looked up from reference TRBV7-6 and TRBJ2-7, is GAGVSQSPRYKVTKRGQDVALRCDPISGHVSLYWYRQALGQGPEFLTYFNYEAQQDKSGLPNDRFSAERPEGSISTLTIQRTEQRDSAMYRCASSVLAGYSYEQYFGPGTRLTVT.